This paragraph reports one TCR beta chain. In the source study's methods: Scientists estimated how many nucleated cells there were by amplifying reference gene primers. TCRdb's copy holds only in-frame clones and misses some; the assay was immunoSEQ multiplex PCR. The DNA gave D and trimming, while V, J and clone size come from that table. In the table there are 490,000 or so clones, roughly 88% of which are singletons. The study assigned cohorts using participant-reported clinical history. Recovered Cohort 3 donors showed two negative PCRs, clearance, or symptom resolution. The data originate from a study of blood T cell repertoires in COVID-19. In the study overall: Sites across the United States, Italy and Spain contributed samples from acute and convalescent COVID-19.

The germline V gene encodes CDR1 ENHRY and CDR2 SYGVKD. The junction had 12 bases not matched to a gene; V was cut back by 2 bases and J by 4 bases. The CDR3 runs to 17 residues. This receptor was identified in a middle-aged woman who had recovered from COVID-19. The sample consisted of PBMCs or T cells enriched from blood (not recorded which). The J gene is TRBJ2-5, the V gene TRBV10-3; the match to TRBD2 covers 8 bases. CDR3 region: CAISERFASGGGETQYF. The CDR3 coding sequence is TGTGCCATCAGTGAGAGGTTTGCGTCGGGAGGGGGAGAGACCCAGTACTTC.